These 20 T cell receptor beta chains were sequenced from one sample in a study of blood T cell repertoires in COVID-19. This table comes from immunoSEQ multiplex PCR, and its TCRdb copy is limited to in-frame clones, with some not included. This sample has approximately 210,000 clones, with about 91% found just once. Specimen: peripheral blood. These receptor sequences come from a woman aged 40 to 50 with acute or convalescent COVID-19.

The V and J genes are TRBV6-5 and TRBJ2-5; 11 bases map to TRBD2. Germline-derived CDR1 and CDR2 are MNHEY and SVGAGI. V lost 3 bases, J lost 10 bases, and 10 bases stayed unmatched. The length of the CDR3 is 15 residues. CDR3 amino acids: CASSYVTSGVWDQYF. The CDR3 region has the DNA TGTGCCAGCAGTTATGTGACTAGCGGGGTCTGGGACCAGTACTTC.

The genes are TRBV12-5 and TRBJ1-2; tentative D call: TRBD1 (6 bases). V was shortened by 6 bases and J by 8 bases, with 16 bases between the two germline ends. Germline V lookup: CDR1 LGHNT, CDR2 FRNRAP. The CDR3 consists of 13 residues. The CDR3 DNA reads as TGTGCTAGTGGCGTACGGGGGGCACGGGGCTACACCTTC. The encoded protein is CASGVRGARGYTF.

The chain has TRBV11-2 and TRBJ1-2; a possible D gene is TRBD1 (6 bases). CDR3 length equals 16 residues. V dropped 2 bases and J dropped 0 bases, with 13 bases sitting between them. Germline V CDR1 and CDR2: SGHAT, FQNNGV. CDR3 nucleotides: TGTGCCAGCAGCTTATCCGGACAGAGTACTAACTATGGCTACACCTTC. Translated, it gives CASSLSGQSTNYGYTF.

CDR3: CASSARATDTQYF. For the CDR3, the DNA is TGTGCCAGTAGTGCGAGGGCTACAGATACGCAGTATTTT. The gene calls are TRBV19 and TRBJ2-3; a possible D gene is TRBD2 (5 bases). Germline CDR1 reads LNHDA; CDR2 reads SQIVND (reference sequence). The CDR3 sequence is 13 residues long. Deletions cut 5 bases from V and 3 bases from J, with 9 bases between.

This clone occurred once. The gene calls are TRBV5-1 and TRBJ1-3; tentative D call: TRBD1 (5 bases). Deletions cut 4 bases from V and 2 bases from J, with 22 bases between. CDR1 and CDR2 from the germline V gene are SGHRS and YFSETQ. The CDR3 has 18 amino acids. The CDR3 loop reads CASSPTYRPGYTGNTIYF. The CDR3 DNA reads TGCGCCAGCAGCCCTACATACCGTCCAGGGTATACTGGAAACACCATATATTTT. Looking up the rest from reference TRBV5-1 and TRBJ1-3 gives the full variable domain: KAGVTQTPRYLIKTRGQQVTLSCSPISGHRSVSWYQQTPGQGLQFLFEYFSETQRNKGNFPGRFSGRQFSNSRSEMNVSTLELGDSALYLCASSPTYRPGYTGNTIYFGEGSWLTVV.

Comments on this clone: Other DNA sequences from this sample encode an identical CDR3 as well. V usage is TRBV5-1 and J usage is TRBJ1-2; 7 positions match TRBD1. V dropped 0 bases and J dropped 7; count of bases not matched to a gene: 3. Germline loops: CDR1 SGHRS, CDR2 YFSETQ. The CDR3 runs 13 residues. CDR3 residues: CASSLGQGGGYTF. The CDR3 coding sequence is TGCGCCAGCAGCTTGGGACAGGGAGGTGGCTACACCTTC.

The chain joins TRBV19 to TRBJ2-1; TRBD2 aligns across 13 bases. Unmatched junction bases numbered 7, after V lost 7 bases and J lost 4 bases. Per the germline V gene, CDR1 is LNHDA and CDR2 is SQIVND (reference sequence). The CDR3 contains 16 residues. The CDR3 reads CASMGLGLAGYNEQFF. The CDR3 DNA reads TGTGCCAGTATGGGGTTGGGACTAGCGGGATACAATGAGCAGTTCTTC.

This sequence joins TRBV10-3 and TRBJ1-3; weak D call: TRBD1 (6 bases). This CDR3 contains 13 residues. CDR1 and CDR2 from the germline V gene are ENHRY and SYGVKD. V shed 6 bases and J shed 4 bases, with 10 bases lying between them. The CDR3 sequence is CAISGDIGNTIYF. DNA for the CDR3: TGTGCCATCAGCGGGGACATCGGAAACACCATATATTTT.

This clone has just one count. The chain combines TRBV29-1 with TRBJ1-2; 8 nucleotides agree with TRBD1. After removal of 6 bases from V and 7 bases from J, the junction contained 10 bases not matched to a gene. Germline lookup yields CDR1 SQVTM and CDR2 ANQGSEA. The length of the CDR3 is 13 residues. The CDR3 coding sequence is TGCAGCGTAGCGACAGGGGTTTGGGGTGGCTACACCTTC. This translates into CSVATGVWGGYTF.

The V and J genes are TRBV6-2 or TRBV6-3 and TRBJ2-7; 9 bases are shared with TRBD1. CDR3 length: 16 residues. Germline values: CDR1 MNHEY, CDR2 SVGEGT. Trimming at V came to 2 bases and at J to 9 bases, leaving 14 bases not matched to a gene. The CDR3 spells CASSYRGTGPFFAQYV. The CDR3 region has the DNA TGTGCCAGCAGTTACCGCGGGACAGGGCCATTTTTTGCGCAGTACGTC.

The V gene is TRBV2, the J gene TRBJ1-5; D is undetermined. This CDR3 is built from 14 residues. The V end was cut by 7 bases, the J end by 0 bases, with 10 bases between. The germline V gene has CDR1 SNHLY and CDR2 FYNNEI. As DNA, the CDR3 is TGTGCCAGCAAAAGCCCCTATAGCAATCAGCCCCAGCATTTT. Translation: CASKSPYSNQPQHF.

This clone has a single count. The chain employs TRBV12-5 and TRBJ1-4; D perhaps matches TRBD1 (6 bases). With 6 bases removed from V and 0 bases from J, the gap between germline ends came to 14 bases. There are 16 residues in the CDR3. Germline CDR1 LGHNT, CDR2 FRNRAP. In DNA form, the CDR3 reads TGTGCTAGTGGCCTCGGACAGCTTGCAACTAATGAAAAACTGTTTTTT. Translation gives CASGLGQLATNEKLFF.

The CDR3 is CSVEDQVRAEAFF. The CDR3 bases are TGCAGCGTTGAAGATCAGGTCCGCGCTGAAGCTTTCTTT. The chain uses TRBV29-1 and TRBJ1-1; D unresolved. CDR3 length: 13 amino acids. Per the germline V gene, CDR1 is SQVTM and CDR2 is ANQGSEA. V shed 0 bases and J shed 6 bases, with 11 bases lying between them.

V and J are TRBV27 and TRBJ2-3, with D possibly matching TRBD1 (5 bases). From germline, CDR1 is MNHEY and CDR2 SMNVEV (reference sequence). CDR3 length: 15 amino acids. Trimming cost V 5 bases and J 1 base, with 13 bases left between them. CDR3 in DNA: TGTGCCAGCAGTCCCCCAGGGTTGGGCACAGATACGCAGTATTTT. It specifies CASSPPGLGTDTQYF.

V and J are TRBV10-1 and TRBJ2-1; TRBD2 matches 8 bases. V lost 3 bases, J lost 6 bases, and 7 bases stayed unmatched. Germline V gene sequence: CDR1 WNHNN, CDR2 SYGVQD (reference sequence). There are 15 residues in the CDR3. CDR3 bases: TGCGCCAGCAGTGATCTCAGCGGGGGCCTCAATGAGCAGTTCTTC. Residues: CASSDLSGGLNEQFF.

The V gene is TRBV4-1, the J gene TRBJ2-1; 7 positions agree with TRBD2. V shed 1 base, J shed 10 bases, and the junction held 10 bases outside the gene matches. Germline lookup yields CDR1 MGHRA and CDR2 YSYEKL. This CDR3 has 15 amino acids. This CDR3 reads CASSQVIYGGWEQFF. CDR3 sequence (DNA): TGCGCCAGCAGCCAAGTAATATACGGGGGGTGGGAGCAGTTCTTC.

The chain carries TRBV19 and TRBJ2-1; 9 bases map to TRBD2. The junction had 9 bases not matched to a gene; V was cut back by 9 bases and J by 6 bases. The germline V gene has CDR1 LNHDA and CDR2 SQIVND (reference sequence). This CDR3 has 14 residues. Here the CDR3 DNA reads TGTGCCAGCCGCAATAGCGGGGGTTCCAATGAGCAGTTCTTC. Encoded protein: CASRNSGGSNEQFF.

The chain employs TRBV7-9 and TRBJ2-5, with 8 bases lining up with TRBD1. The trim removed 3 bases at V and 4 bases at J, leaving 4 bases unmatched. The length of the CDR3 is 14 residues. CDR1 is SEHNR and CDR2 is FQNEAQ in the germline V gene (reference sequence). The CDR3 DNA is TGTGCCAGCAGCTTGCAGGGGGCACGAGAGACCCAGTACTTC. Its translation is CASSLQGARETQYF.

Here the CDR3 DNA reads TGTGCCAGCAGCCAAGACCTACGTTCCGAGCAGTACGTC. Translated, it gives CASSQDLRSEQYV. The V call is TRBV14, the J call TRBJ2-7; D ambiguous. CDR3 size: 13 residues. Germline V gene sequence: CDR1 SGHDN, CDR2 FVKESK. Trimming left V 0 bases short and J 6 bases short, with 9 bases between.

The V call is TRBV7-2, the J call TRBJ2-3; D uncertain. The germline CDR1 and CDR2 sequences are SGHTA and FQGNSA. The length of the CDR3 is 14 residues. V lost 3 bases, J lost 4 bases, and 11 bases lay in between. CDR3 residues: CASSLGNTADTQYF. Here the CDR3 DNA reads TGTGCCAGCAGCTTGGGCAATACCGCAGATACGCAGTATTTT.